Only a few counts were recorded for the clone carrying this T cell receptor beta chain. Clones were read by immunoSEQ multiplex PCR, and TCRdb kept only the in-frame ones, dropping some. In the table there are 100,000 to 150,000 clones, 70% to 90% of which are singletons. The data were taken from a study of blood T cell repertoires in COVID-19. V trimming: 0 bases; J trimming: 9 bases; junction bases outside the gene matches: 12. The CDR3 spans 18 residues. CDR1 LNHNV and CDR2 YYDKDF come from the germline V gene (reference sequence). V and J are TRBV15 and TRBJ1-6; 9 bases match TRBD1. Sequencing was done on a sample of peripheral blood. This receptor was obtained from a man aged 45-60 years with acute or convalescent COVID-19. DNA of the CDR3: TGTGCCACCAGCAGAGATGACTTCGGGACAGGGTTTAGTTCACCCCTCCACTTT. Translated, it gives CATSRDDFGTGFSSPLHF.